What follows is one T cell receptor (beta chain) and its context. The antigen remains unidentified. CDR1 and CDR2 (germline): MDHEN, SYDVKM. With 10 bases removed from V and 4 bases from J, the gap between germline ends came to 17 bases. This CDR3 region has 14 residues. The table came from immunoSEQ multiplex PCR; TCRdb's copy has only in-frame clones and leaves some out. The sample contains around 80,000 clones, roughly 96% of which appear only once. It was the 120-subject validation cohort, separate from the roughly 700-subject first cohort, to which the donors belonged. This sample stems from a study of cytomegalovirus exposure and HLA in healthy donors. Notes on the study in general: A few CMV-associated chains were confirmed in vitro to be specific for CMV antigens. Researchers catalogued about 160 TCR beta chains as cytomegalovirus-associated.

The TCR was taken from a woman aged 18-29 years in good health and CMV-seronegative. The chain uses TRBV28 and TRBJ1-3; D unresolved. The sample consisted of PBMCs. The CDR3 spells CATCVLEAGNTIYF. Here the CDR3 DNA reads TGTGCCACGTGTGTCCTTGAGGCCGGAAACACCATATATTTT.